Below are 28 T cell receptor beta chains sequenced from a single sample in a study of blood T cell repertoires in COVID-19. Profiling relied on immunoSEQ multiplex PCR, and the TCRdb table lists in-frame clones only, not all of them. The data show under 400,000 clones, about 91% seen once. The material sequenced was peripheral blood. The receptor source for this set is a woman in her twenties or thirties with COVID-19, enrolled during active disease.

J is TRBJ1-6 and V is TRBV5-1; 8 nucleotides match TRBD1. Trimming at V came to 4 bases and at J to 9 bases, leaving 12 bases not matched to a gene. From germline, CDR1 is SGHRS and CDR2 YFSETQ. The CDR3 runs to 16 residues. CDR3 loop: CASSVGTGPFSSPLHF. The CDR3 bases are TGCGCCAGCAGCGTGGGGACAGGCCCGTTTAGTTCACCCCTCCACTTT.

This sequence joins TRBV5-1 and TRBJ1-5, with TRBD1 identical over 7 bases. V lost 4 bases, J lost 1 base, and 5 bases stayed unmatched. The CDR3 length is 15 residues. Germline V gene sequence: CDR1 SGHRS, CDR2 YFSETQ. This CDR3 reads CASSQGDASNQPQHF. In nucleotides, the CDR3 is TGCGCCAGCAGCCAGGGGGACGCAAGCAATCAGCCCCAGCATTTT.

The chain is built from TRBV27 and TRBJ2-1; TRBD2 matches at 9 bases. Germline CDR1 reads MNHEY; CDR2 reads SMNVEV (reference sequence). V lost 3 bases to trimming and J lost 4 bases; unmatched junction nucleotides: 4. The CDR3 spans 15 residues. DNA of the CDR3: TGTGCCAGCAGTTTGGTTAGCGGGGGATACAATGAGCAGTTCTTC. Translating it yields CASSLVSGGYNEQFF.

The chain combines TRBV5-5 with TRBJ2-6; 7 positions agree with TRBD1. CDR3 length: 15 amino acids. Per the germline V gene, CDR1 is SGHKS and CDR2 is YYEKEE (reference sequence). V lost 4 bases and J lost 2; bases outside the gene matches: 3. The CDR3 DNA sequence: TGTGCCAGCAGCCGAGGGGGCGCTGGGGCCAACGTCCTGACTTTC. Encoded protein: CASSRGGAGANVLTF.

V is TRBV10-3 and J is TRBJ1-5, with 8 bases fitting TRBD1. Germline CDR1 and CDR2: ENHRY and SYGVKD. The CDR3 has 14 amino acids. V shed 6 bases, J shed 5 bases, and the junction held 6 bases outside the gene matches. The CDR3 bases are TGTGCCATCAGCGCCACAGGGGGAGATCAGCCCCAGCATTTT. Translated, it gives CAISATGGDQPQHF.

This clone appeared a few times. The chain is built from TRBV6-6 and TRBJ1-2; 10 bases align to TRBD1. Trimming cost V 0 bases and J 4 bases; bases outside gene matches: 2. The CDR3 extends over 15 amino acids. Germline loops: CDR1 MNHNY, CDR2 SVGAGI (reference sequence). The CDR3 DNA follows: TGTGCCAGCAGTTACTCTGGACAGGGGGGCTATGGCTACACCTTC. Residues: CASSYSGQGGYGYTF.

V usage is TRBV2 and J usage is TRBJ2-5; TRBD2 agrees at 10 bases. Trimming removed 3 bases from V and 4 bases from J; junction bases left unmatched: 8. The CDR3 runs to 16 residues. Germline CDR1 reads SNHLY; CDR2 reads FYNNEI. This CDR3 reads CASSEARLAGVETQYF. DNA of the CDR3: TGTGCCAGCAGTGAGGCCCGTCTAGCGGGGGTAGAGACCCAGTACTTC.

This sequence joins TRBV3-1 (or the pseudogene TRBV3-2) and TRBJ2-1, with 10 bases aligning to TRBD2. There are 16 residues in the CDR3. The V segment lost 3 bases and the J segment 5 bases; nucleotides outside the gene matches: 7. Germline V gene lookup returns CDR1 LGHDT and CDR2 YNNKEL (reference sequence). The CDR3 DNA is TGTGCCAGCAGCCAGCCGTTAGCGGGGGGAAACAATGAGCAGTTCTTC. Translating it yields CASSQPLAGGNNEQFF.

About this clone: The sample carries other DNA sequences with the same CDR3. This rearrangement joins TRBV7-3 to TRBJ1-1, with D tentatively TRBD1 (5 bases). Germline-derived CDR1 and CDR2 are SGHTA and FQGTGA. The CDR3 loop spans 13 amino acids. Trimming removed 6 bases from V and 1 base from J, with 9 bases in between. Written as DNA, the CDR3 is TGTGCCAGCAGTCCGGGGGGGAACACTGAAGCTTTCTTT. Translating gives CASSPGGNTEAFF.

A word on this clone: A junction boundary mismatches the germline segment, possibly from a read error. This CDR3 is CASSPSGGRNIQYF. Here the CDR3 DNA reads TGCGCCAGTAGCCCTAGCGGGGGAAGGAACATTCAGTACTTC. The chain combines TRBV4-1 with TRBJ2-4; TRBD2 aligns across 10 bases. Germline-derived CDR1 and CDR2 are MGHRA and YSYEKL. The CDR3 sequence is 14 residues long.

CDR3 sequence: CASSLRQGTTEAFF. The CDR3 coding sequence is TGTGCCAGCAGCCTCAGACAGGGGACGACTGAAGCTTTCTTT. The rearrangement links TRBV3-1 (or the pseudogene TRBV3-2) to TRBJ1-1; 8 bases align to TRBD1. Germline V gene sequence: CDR1 LGHDT, CDR2 YNNKEL (reference sequence). The CDR3 runs 14 residues. Trimming removed 4 bases from V and 5 bases from J; junction bases left unmatched: 6.

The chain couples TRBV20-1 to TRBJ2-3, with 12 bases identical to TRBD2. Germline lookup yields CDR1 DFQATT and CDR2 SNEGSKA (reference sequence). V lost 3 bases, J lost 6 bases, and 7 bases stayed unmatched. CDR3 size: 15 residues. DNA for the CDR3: TGCAGTGCTAGTAAGACTAGCGGGGGTGGGGATACGCAGTATTTT. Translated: CSASKTSGGGDTQYF.

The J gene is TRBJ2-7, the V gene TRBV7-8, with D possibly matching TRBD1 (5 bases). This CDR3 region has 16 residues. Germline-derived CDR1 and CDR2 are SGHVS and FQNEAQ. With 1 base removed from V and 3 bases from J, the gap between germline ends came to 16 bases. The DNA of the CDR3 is TGTGCCAGCAGCTTAGATTTATCCAGGGTTAGCTACGAGCAGTACTTC. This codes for CASSLDLSRVSYEQYF.

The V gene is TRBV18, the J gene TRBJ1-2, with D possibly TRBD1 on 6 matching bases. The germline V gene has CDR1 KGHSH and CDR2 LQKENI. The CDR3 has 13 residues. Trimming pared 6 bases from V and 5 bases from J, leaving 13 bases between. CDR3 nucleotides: TGTGCCAGCTCCTCCGGGGGGGCATATGGCTACACCTTC. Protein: CASSSGGAYGYTF.

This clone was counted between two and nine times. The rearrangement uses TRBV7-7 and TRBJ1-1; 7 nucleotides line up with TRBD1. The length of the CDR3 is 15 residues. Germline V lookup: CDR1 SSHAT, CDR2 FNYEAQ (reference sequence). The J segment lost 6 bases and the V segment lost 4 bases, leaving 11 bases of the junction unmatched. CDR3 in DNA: TGTGCCAGCAGCTCAAGGGACAGAGGCTCGTCTGAAGCTTTCTTT. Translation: CASSSRDRGSSEAFF.

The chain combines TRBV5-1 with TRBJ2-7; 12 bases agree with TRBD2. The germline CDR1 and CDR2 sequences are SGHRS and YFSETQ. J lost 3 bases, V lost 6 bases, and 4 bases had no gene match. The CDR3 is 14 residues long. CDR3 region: CASTMTSGGYEQYF. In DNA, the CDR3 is TGCGCCAGCACCATGACTAGCGGGGGCTACGAGCAGTACTTC.

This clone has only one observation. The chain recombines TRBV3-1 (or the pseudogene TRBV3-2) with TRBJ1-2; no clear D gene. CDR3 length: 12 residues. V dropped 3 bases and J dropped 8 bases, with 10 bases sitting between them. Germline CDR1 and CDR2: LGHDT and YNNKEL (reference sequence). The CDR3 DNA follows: TGTGCCAGCAGCCAGGGCTCATCAGGCTACACCTTC. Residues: CASSQGSSGYTF.

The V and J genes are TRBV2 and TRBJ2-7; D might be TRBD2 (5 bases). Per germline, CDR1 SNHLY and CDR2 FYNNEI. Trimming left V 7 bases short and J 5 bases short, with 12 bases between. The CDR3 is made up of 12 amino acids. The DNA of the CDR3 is TGTGCCAGCAAAACTAGGGTCCACGAGCAGTACTTC. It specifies CASKTRVHEQYF. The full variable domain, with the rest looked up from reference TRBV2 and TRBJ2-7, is EPEVTQTPSHQVTQMGQEVILRCVPISNHLYFYWYRQILGQKVEFLVSFYNNEISEKSEIFDDQFSVERPDGSNFTLKIRSTKLEDSAMYFCASKTRVHEQYFGPGTRLTVT.

The CDR3 region has the DNA TGTGCCAGCAGCGGGGACAGTGATTCACCCCTCCACTTT. Translating gives CASSGDSDSPLHF. V is TRBV9 and J is TRBJ1-6; 7 nucleotides agree with TRBD1. V shed 3 bases and J 8 bases; nucleotides not matched to a gene: 2. The V gene's germline CDR1 is SGDLS and CDR2 YYNGEE. The CDR3 length is 13 residues.

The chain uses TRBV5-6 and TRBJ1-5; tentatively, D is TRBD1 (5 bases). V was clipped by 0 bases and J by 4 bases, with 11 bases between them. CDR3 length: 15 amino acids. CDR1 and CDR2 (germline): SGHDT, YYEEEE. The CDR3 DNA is TGTGCCAGCAGCTTGGCCGGCGGGGGGAATCAGCCCCAGCATTTT. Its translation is CASSLAGGGNQPQHF.

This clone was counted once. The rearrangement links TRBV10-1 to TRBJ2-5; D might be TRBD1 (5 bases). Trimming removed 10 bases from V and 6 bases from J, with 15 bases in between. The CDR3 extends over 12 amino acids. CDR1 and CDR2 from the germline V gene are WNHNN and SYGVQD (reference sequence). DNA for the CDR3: TGCGCCACCGCAATAAGGGGAAAGACCCAGTACTTC. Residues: CATAIRGKTQYF.

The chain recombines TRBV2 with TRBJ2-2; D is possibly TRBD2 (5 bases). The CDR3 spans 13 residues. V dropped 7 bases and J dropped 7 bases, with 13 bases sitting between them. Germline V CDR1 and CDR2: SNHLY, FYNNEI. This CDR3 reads CASTRGTVGELFF. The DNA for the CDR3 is TGTGCCAGCACACGGGGAACGGTCGGGGAGCTGTTTTTT. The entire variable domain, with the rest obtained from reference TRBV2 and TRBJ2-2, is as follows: EPEVTQTPSHQVTQMGQEVILRCVPISNHLYFYWYRQILGQKVEFLVSFYNNEISEKSEIFDDQFSVERPDGSNFTLKIRSTKLEDSAMYFCASTRGTVGELFFGEGSRLTVL.

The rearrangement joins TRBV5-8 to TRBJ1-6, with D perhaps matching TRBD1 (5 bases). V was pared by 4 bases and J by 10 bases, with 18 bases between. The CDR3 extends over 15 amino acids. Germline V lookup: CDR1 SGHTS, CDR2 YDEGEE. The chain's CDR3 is CASSPLSTARSPLHF. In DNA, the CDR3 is TGTGCCAGCAGCCCTCTCTCGACAGCTAGGTCACCCCTCCACTTT.

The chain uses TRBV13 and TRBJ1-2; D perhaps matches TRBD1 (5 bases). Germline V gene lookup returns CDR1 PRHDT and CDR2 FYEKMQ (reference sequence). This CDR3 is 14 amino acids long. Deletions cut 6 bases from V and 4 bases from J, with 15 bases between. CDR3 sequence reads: CASRSAGGAYGYTF. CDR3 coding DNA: TGTGCCAGCAGATCCGCCGGGGGTGCCTATGGCTACACCTTC. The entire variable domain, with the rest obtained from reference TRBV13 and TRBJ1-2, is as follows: AAGVIQSPRHLIKEKRETATLKCYPIPRHDTVYWYQQGPGQDPQFLISFYEKMQSDKGSIPDRFSAQQFSDYHSELNMSSLELGDSALYFCASRSAGGAYGYTFGSGTRLTVV.

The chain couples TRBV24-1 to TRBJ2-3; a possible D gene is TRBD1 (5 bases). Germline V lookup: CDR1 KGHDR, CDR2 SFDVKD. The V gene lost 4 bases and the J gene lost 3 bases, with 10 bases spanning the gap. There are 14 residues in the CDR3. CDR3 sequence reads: CATSEGRQTDTQYF. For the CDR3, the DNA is TGTGCCACCAGTGAGGGGCGGCAGACAGATACGCAGTATTTT.

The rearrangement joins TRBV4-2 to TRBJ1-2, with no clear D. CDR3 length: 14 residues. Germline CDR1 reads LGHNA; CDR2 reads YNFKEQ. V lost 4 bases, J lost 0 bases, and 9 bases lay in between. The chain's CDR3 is CASSPSLANYGYTF. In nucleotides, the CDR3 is TGTGCCAGCAGCCCGTCATTAGCTAACTATGGCTACACCTTC.

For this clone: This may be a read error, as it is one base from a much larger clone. The CDR3 nucleotides read TGTGCCAGCAGCTTCGACATGAACACTGAAGCTTTCTTT. Protein: CASSFDMNTEAFF. The chain uses TRBV7-3 and TRBJ1-1; D gene uncertain. V lost 3 bases, J lost 0 bases, and 5 bases lay in between. Germline CDR1 SGHTA, CDR2 FQGTGA. This CDR3 spans 13 amino acids.

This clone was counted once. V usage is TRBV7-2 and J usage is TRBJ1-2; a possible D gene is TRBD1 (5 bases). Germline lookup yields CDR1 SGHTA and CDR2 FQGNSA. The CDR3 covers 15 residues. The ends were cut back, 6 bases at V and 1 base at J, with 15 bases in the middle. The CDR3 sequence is CASRYAGQLNYGYTF. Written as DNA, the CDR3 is TGTGCCAGCAGATACGCGGGGCAGCTTAACTATGGCTACACCTTC.